This section outlines one TCR beta chain sequence together with its context. Its antigen is as yet unknown. This entry comes from a study of CD8 T cells in ankylosing spondylitis. The study, taken as a whole, reports: Characteristic, it appeared, of ankylosing spondylitis blood was a TCR beta motif of about eight highly homologous variants.

From germline, CDR1 is SEHNR and CDR2 FQNEAQ (reference sequence). CDR3 size: 15 residues. After removal of 5 bases from V and 5 bases from J, the junction contained 8 bases not matched to a gene. TCRdb passed the 5' RACE reads through MiXCR, listing each CDR3 protein once. The sample includes approximately 400,000 distinct CDR3 sequences, roughly a quarter of them seen just once. This rearrangement joins TRBV7-9 to TRBJ1-4; TRBD1 aligns across 7 bases. Input material: blood, either unsorted or a sorted T cell fraction (not recorded which). The sequence derives from a male donor with ankylosing spondylitis. DNA for the CDR3: TGTGCCAGCAGCCCCGGGGACAGCCTGAATGAAAAACTGTTTTTT. Protein product: CASSPGDSLNEKLFF.